The TCR beta chain under discussion was sequenced for a study of T cells in Graves' hyperthyroidism and ophthalmopathy. As regards this clonotype: Its cognate antigen is unknown.

General observations from the study: The majority of expanded thyroid clonotypes above 0.001 also appeared in blood.

This CDR3 has 15 amino acids. Germline assignment: CDR1 DFQATT and CDR2 SNEGSKA (reference sequence). After removal of 3 bases from V and 0 bases from J, the junction contained 3 bases not matched to a gene. The source material, RNA transcripts, was used to amplify TCR beta CDR3 regions. A set of HTBI primers served as the primers for a first-round RT-PCR of the TCR CDR3. MiXCR was run by TCRdb on the multiplex PCR reads, yielding one entry per CDR3 protein. The top ten hold approximately 8.4% of the sample, which has roughly 750,000 distinct CDR3 sequences, about a sixth seen once. The receptor was derived from a man aged 18 to 30 with Graves' hyperthyroidism. This sequence joins TRBV20-1 and TRBJ2-3; TRBD2 matches at 10 bases. Sequences were obtained from blood. CDR3 in DNA: TGCAGTGCTAGCCTAGCGGGAGCTAGCACAGATACGCAGTATTTT. Translation: CSASLAGASTDTQYF.